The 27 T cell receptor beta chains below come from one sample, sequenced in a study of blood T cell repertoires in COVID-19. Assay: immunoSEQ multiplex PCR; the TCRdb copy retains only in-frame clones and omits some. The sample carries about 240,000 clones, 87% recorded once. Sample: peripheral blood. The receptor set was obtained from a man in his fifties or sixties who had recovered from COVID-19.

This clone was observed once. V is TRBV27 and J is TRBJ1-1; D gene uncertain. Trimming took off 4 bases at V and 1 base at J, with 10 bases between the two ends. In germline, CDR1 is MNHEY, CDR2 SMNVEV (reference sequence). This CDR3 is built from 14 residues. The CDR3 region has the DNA TGTGCCAGCAGTTCCCCAGGCTCGAACACTGAAGCTTTCTTT. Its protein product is CASSSPGSNTEAFF.

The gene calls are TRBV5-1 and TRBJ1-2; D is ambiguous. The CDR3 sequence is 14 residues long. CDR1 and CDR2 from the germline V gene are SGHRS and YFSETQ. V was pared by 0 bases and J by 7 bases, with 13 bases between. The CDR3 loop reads CASSLAGGKAGYTF. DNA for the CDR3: TGCGCCAGCAGCTTGGCCGGCGGGAAAGCTGGCTACACCTTC.

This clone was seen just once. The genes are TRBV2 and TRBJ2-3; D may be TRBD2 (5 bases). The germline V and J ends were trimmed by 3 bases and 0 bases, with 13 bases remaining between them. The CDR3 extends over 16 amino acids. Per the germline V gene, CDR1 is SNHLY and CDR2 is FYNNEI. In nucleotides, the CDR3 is TGTGCCAGCAGTGAGTCCGGACTTCCTAGCACAGATACGCAGTATTTT. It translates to CASSESGLPSTDTQYF.

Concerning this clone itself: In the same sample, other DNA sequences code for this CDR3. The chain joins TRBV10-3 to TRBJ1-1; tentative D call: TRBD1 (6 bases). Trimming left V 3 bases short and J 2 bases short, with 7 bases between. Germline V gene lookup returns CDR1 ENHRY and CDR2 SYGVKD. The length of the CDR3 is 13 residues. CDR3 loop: CAISEQGNTEAFF. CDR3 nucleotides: TGTGCCATCAGTGAACAGGGAAACACTGAAGCTTTCTTT.

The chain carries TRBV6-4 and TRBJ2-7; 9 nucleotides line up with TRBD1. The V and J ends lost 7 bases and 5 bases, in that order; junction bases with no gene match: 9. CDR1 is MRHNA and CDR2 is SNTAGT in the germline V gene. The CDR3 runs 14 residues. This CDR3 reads CASNWGQGVHEQYV. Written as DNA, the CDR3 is TGTGCCAGCAACTGGGGACAGGGTGTTCACGAGCAGTACGTC.

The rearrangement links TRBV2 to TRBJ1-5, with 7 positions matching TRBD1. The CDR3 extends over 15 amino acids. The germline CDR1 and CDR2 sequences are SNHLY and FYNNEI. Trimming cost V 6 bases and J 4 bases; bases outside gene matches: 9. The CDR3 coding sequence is TGTGCCAGCAGGGCCCGGACAGGTCCTAATCAGCCCCAGCATTTT. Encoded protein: CASRARTGPNQPQHF.

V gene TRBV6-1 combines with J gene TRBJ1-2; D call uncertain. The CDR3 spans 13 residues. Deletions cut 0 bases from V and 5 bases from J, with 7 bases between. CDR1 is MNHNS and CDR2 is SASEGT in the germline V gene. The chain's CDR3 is CASSEASGYGYTF. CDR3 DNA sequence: TGTGCCAGCAGTGAAGCTAGTGGTTATGGCTACACCTTC.

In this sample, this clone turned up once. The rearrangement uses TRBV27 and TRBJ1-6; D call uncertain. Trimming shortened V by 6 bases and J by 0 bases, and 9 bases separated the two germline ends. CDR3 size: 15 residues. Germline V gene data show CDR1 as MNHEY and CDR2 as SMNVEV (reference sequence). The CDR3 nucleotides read TGTGCCAGCAGGCTACTGAGCTCCTATAATTCACCCCTCCACTTT. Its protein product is CASRLLSSYNSPLHF.

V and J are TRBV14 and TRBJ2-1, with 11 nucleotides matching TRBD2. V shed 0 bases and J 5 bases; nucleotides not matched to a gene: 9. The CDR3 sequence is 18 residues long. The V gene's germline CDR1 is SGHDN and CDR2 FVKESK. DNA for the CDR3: TGTGCCAGCAGCCAAGACCTTACCGGGACTAGCGGAAACAATGAGCAGTTCTTC. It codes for CASSQDLTGTSGNNEQFF.

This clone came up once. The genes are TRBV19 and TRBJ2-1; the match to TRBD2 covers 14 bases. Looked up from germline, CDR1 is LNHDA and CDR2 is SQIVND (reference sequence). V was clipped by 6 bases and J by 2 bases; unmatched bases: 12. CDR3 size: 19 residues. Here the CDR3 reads CASRPVPGLAGATYNEQFF. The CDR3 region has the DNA TGTGCCAGTAGGCCCGTCCCGGGACTAGCGGGGGCTACCTACAATGAGCAGTTCTTC.

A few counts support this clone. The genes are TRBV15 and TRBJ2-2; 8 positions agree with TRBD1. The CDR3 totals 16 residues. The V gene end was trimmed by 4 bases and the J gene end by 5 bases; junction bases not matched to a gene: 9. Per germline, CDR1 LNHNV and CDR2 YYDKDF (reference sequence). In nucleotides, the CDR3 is TGTGCCACCAGCAAAACTACAGGGGGTTGGACCGGGGAGCTGTTTTTT. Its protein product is CATSKTTGGWTGELFF.

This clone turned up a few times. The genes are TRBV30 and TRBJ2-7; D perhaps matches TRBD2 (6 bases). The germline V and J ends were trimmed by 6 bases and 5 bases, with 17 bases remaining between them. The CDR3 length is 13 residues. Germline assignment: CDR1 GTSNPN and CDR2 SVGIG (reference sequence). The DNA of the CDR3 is TGTGCCTGTCCTGGGGGGAAAACTCACGAGCAGTACTTC. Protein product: CACPGGKTHEQYF.

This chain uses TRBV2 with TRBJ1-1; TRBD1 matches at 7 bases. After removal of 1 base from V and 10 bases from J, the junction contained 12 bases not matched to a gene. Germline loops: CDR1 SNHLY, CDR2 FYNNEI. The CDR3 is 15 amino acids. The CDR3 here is CASSEGGTVASGAFF. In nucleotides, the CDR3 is TGTGCCAGCAGTGAAGGGGGGACAGTGGCTTCCGGAGCTTTCTTT.

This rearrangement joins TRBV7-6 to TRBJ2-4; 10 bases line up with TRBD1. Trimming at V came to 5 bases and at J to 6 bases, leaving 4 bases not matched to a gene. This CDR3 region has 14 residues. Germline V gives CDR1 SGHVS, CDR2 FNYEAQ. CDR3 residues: CASSLGQGINIQYF. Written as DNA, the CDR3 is TGTGCCAGCAGCCTGGGACAGGGGATAAACATTCAGTACTTC.

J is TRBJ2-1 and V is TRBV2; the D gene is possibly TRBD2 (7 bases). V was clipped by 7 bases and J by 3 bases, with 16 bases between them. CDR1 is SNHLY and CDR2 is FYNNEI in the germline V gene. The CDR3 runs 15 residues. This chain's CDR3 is CASTLRGGVYNEQFF. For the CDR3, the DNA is TGTGCCAGCACCCTTAGGGGGGGAGTCTACAATGAGCAGTTCTTC.

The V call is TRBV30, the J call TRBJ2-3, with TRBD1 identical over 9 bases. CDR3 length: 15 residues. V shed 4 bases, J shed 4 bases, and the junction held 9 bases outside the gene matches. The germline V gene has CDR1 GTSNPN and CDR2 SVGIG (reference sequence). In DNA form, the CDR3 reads TGTGCCTGGACGGCCGGACAGGGGTTGTCAGATACGCAGTATTTT. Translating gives CAWTAGQGLSDTQYF.

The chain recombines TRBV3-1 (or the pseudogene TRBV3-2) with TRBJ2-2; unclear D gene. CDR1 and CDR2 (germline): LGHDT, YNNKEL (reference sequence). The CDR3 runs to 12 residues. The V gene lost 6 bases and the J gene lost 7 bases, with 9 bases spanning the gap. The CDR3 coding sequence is TGTGCCAGCAGTCCGAGCCGCGGGGAGCTGTTTTTT. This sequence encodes CASSPSRGELFF.

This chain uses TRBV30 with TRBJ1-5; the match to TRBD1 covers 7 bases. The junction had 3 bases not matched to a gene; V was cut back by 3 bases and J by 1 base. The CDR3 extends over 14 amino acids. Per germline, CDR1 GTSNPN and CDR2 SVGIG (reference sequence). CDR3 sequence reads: CAWSWTGSNQPQHF. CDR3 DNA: TGTGCCTGGAGCTGGACAGGAAGCAATCAGCCCCAGCATTTT.

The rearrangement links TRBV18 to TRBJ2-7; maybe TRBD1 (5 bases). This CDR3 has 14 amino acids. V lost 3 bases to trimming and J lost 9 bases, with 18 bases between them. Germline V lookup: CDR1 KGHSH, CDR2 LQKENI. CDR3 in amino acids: CASSPQDILFAQYF. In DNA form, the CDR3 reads TGTGCCAGCTCACCCCAGGACATCCTCTTCGCGCAGTACTTC.

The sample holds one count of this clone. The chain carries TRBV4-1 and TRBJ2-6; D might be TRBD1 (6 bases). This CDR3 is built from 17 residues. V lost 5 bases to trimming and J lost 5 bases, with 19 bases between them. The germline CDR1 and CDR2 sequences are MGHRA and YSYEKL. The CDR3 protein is CASSTGDRDNWANVLTF. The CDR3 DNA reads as TGCGCCAGCAGCACCGGGGATAGGGACAACTGGGCCAACGTCCTGACTTTC.

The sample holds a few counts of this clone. This CDR3 is CASSLRDLNTGELFF. CDR3 DNA: TGTGCCAGCAGCCTTCGGGATCTCAACACCGGGGAGCTGTTTTTT. This chain connects TRBV3-1 (or the pseudogene TRBV3-2) to TRBJ2-2, with D perhaps TRBD2 (5 bases). Germline CDR1 reads LGHDT; CDR2 reads YNNKEL (reference sequence). The CDR3 loop spans 15 amino acids. V shed 4 bases and J shed 2 bases, with 11 bases lying between them.

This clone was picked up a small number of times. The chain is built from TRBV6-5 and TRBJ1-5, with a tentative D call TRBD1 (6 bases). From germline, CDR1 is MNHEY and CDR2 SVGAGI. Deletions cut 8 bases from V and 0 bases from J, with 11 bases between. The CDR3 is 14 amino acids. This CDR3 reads CASDRDISNQPQHF. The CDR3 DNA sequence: TGTGCCAGCGACCGGGACATTAGCAATCAGCCCCAGCATTTT.

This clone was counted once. The chain's CDR3 is CASSQDQRGTSTDTQYF. The CDR3 nucleotides are TGTGCCAGCAGCCAAGACCAGCGGGGGACTTCCACAGATACGCAGTATTTT. The rearrangement links TRBV4-2 to TRBJ2-3; TRBD2 matches at 8 bases. The CDR3 loop spans 17 amino acids. Germline loops: CDR1 LGHNA, CDR2 YNFKEQ. The V segment lost 0 bases and the J segment 2 bases; nucleotides outside the gene matches: 7.

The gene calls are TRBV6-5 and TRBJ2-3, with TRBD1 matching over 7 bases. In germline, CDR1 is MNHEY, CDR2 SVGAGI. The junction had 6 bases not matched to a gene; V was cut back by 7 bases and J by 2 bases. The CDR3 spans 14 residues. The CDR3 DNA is TGTGCCAGCAAAGGGGACAGATTCACAGATACGCAGTATTTT. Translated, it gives CASKGDRFTDTQYF.

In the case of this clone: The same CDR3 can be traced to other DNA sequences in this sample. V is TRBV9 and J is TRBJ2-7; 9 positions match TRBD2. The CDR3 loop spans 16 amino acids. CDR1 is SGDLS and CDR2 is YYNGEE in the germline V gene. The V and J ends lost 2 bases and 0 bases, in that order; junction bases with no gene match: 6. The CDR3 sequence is CASSVRGGGPSYEQYF. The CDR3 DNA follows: TGTGCCAGCAGCGTTCGCGGGGGGGGGCCCTCCTACGAGCAGTACTTC.

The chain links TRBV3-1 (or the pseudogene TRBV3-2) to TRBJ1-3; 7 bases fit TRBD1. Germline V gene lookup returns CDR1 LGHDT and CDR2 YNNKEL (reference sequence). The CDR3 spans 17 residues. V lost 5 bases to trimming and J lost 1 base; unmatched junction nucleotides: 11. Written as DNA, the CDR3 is TGTGCCAGCAGCTTACAAACAGGGGACCCTTCTGGAAACACCATATATTTT. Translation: CASSLQTGDPSGNTIYF.

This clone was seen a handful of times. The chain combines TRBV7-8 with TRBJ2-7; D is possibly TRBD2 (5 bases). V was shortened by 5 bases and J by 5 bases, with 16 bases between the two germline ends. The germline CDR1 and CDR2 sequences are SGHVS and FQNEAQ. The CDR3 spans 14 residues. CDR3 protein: CASSKDWQLNEQYV. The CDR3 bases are TGTGCCAGCAGCAAGGACTGGCAACTGAACGAGCAGTACGTC.